The 27 T cell receptor beta chains below were found in one sample sequenced in a study of blood T cell repertoires in COVID-19 (dated by TCRdb to about 2020). Receptor amplification or capture employed the immunoSEQ multiplex PCR assay. TCRdb took over this immuneACCESS table, retaining in-frame rearrangements with V and J assigned. Such tables are incomplete; in checked studies, under half of the missing clones stem from an unresolved V gene, and the remainder is unexplained. The sample profile shows around 450,000 clones; 90% of them were found once. The ten top clones hold 0.6% to 0.7% of the sample. The material sequenced was PBMCs or T cells enriched from blood (not recorded which). These receptors were collected from a man aged 18 to 30 who had recovered from COVID-19.

This rearrangement joins TRBV11-3 to TRBJ2-3, with TRBD2 as a possible D gene (6 bases). The germline gives CDR1 SGHNT, CDR2 YENEEA. V was shortened by 5 bases and J by 2 bases, with 17 bases between the two germline ends. This CDR3 spans 16 amino acids. The CDR3 DNA reads as TGTGCCAGCAGCCCTCGGAGGGGTATCTACACAGATACGCAGTATTTT. As protein: CASSPRRGIYTDTQYF.

V usage is TRBV2 and J usage is TRBJ2-3; a possible D gene is TRBD2 (5 bases). The V end was cut by 5 bases, the J end by 5 bases, with 14 bases between. Per germline, CDR1 SNHLY and CDR2 FYNNEI. This CDR3 is built from 14 residues. CDR3 nucleotide sequence: TGTGCCAGCAGTCGTCCGGGGATTAAAGATACGCAGTATTTT. Translating gives CASSRPGIKDTQYF.

The rearrangement joins TRBV2 to TRBJ2-7, with D possibly matching TRBD2 (6 bases). Trimming stripped 11 bases from V and 0 bases from J, with 14 bases between. The V gene's germline CDR1 is SNHLY and CDR2 FYNNEI. The CDR3 has 13 amino acids. The CDR3 DNA sequence: TGTGCCTCCGGAGGGCAGCTCTCCTACGAGCAGTACTTC. Protein: CASGGQLSYEQYF.

This clone was detected only once. The rearrangement joins TRBV28 to TRBJ1-5; TRBD1 might be the D (5 bases). The CDR3 has 15 residues. The germline CDR1 and CDR2 sequences are MDHEN and SYDVKM. Trimming shortened V by 5 bases and J by 5 bases, and 16 bases separated the two germline ends. CDR3 sequence: CASSPQGGGDQPQHF. DNA for the CDR3: TGTGCCAGCAGTCCCCAGGGAGGCGGCGATCAGCCCCAGCATTTT.

This chain joins TRBV11-2 and TRBJ2-7; TRBD1 is a possible D gene (6 bases). CDR1 and CDR2 (germline): SGHAT, FQNNGV. V gave up 1 base and J gave up 2 bases, with 18 bases separating them. The CDR3 extends over 17 amino acids. The CDR3 coding sequence is TGTGCCAGCAGCTTAGGGATGGGGACACTAACCCCCTACGAGCAGTACTTC. It translates to CASSLGMGTLTPYEQYF.

This rearrangement joins TRBV28 to TRBJ1-1; 8 positions agree with TRBD1. CDR3 length equals 15 residues. Trimming removed 5 bases from V and 2 bases from J; junction bases left unmatched: 7. From germline, CDR1 is MDHEN and CDR2 SYDVKM. Here the CDR3 reads CASSPRDRRNTEAFF. The CDR3 DNA sequence: TGTGCCAGCAGTCCCAGGGACAGGCGAAACACTGAAGCTTTCTTT.

The genes are TRBV27 and TRBJ1-2, with 9 bases that match TRBD1. The CDR3 has 14 residues. Germline CDR1 and CDR2: MNHEY and SMNVEV (reference sequence). V was clipped by 4 bases and J by 4 bases; unmatched bases: 4. CDR3 nucleotides: TGTGCCAGCAGTTCCCGGGACAGGGCCTATGGCTACACCTTC. Protein: CASSSRDRAYGYTF.

V is TRBV20-1 and J is TRBJ1-5; D gene uncertain. V was trimmed by 3 bases and J by 6 bases, leaving 12 bases between them. Germline CDR1 reads DFQATT; CDR2 reads SNEGSKA (reference sequence). The CDR3 sequence is 13 residues long. This CDR3 reads CSASPGGVQPQHF. The CDR3 DNA reads as TGCAGTGCTAGTCCCGGAGGCGTTCAGCCCCAGCATTTT.

The chain carries TRBV3-1 (or the pseudogene TRBV3-2) and TRBJ1-5; D is unclear. V lost 2 bases to trimming and J lost 0 bases, with 11 bases between them. Germline CDR1 is LGHDT and CDR2 is YNNKEL (reference sequence). The CDR3 totals 16 residues. For the CDR3, the DNA is TGTGCCAGCAGCCAAAGAGGGTACCTTAGCAATCAGCCCCAGCATTTT. Amino acid sequence: CASSQRGYLSNQPQHF.

The rearrangement joins TRBV27 to TRBJ2-1; tentative D call: TRBD2 (5 bases). The CDR3 runs 15 residues. V gave up 3 bases and J gave up 9 bases, with 18 bases separating them. Looked up from germline, CDR1 is MNHEY and CDR2 is SMNVEV (reference sequence). The CDR3: CASSFRRPPPGEQFF. The CDR3 region has the DNA TGTGCCAGCAGTTTTCGGAGGCCCCCGCCCGGTGAGCAGTTCTTC.

The chain uses TRBV19 and TRBJ1-4; 9 bases match TRBD1. V was pared by 6 bases and J by 9 bases, with 8 bases of the junction left unmatched. The CDR3 loop spans 14 amino acids. Germline CDR1 LNHDA, CDR2 SQIVND (reference sequence). In DNA, the CDR3 is TGTGCCAGTAGCCCCGGGACAGGGCTGCAAAAACTGTTTTTT. As protein: CASSPGTGLQKLFF.

This rearrangement joins TRBV11-3 to TRBJ1-2, with D hard to call. Trimming left V 0 bases short and J 2 bases short, with 13 bases between. The CDR3 spans 16 residues. Germline V CDR1 and CDR2: SGHNT, YENEEA. For the CDR3, the DNA is TGTGCCAGCAGCTTAGATTCCCTACCTGAAAACTATGGCTACACCTTC. Its translation is CASSLDSLPENYGYTF.

The chain joins TRBV6-5 to TRBJ2-7, with D possibly being TRBD2 (6 bases). V lost 7 bases and J 0 bases, leaving 13 bases between the germline ends. This CDR3 has 14 amino acids. CDR1 is MNHEY, CDR2 SVGAGI, per germline. The CDR3 loop reads CASTERRASYEQYF. DNA of the CDR3: TGTGCCAGCACAGAGAGGAGGGCCTCCTACGAGCAGTACTTC.

The chain uses TRBV2 and TRBJ2-1; 8 positions agree with TRBD2. The CDR3 runs to 19 residues. Germline CDR1 is SNHLY and CDR2 is FYNNEI. After removal of 7 bases from V and 2 bases from J, the junction contained 19 bases not matched to a gene. The CDR3 here is CASNPLGIQRESPYNEQFF. The CDR3 DNA follows: TGTGCCAGCAATCCCCTTGGCATTCAGCGGGAGTCCCCCTACAATGAGCAGTTCTTC.

Details on this clone: The same CDR3 is also encoded by other DNA sequences in this sample. This rearrangement joins TRBV5-1 to TRBJ1-4; 9 positions match TRBD1. After removal of 3 bases from V and 8 bases from J, the junction contained 5 bases not matched to a gene. The CDR3 is 14 residues long. The V gene's germline CDR1 is SGHRS and CDR2 YFSETQ. The CDR3 here is CASSSDRGNEKLFF. The CDR3 DNA sequence: TGCGCCAGCAGCTCTGACAGGGGGAACGAAAAACTGTTTTTT. The whole variable domain, filled in from reference TRBV5-1 and TRBJ1-4, reads KAGVTQTPRYLIKTRGQQVTLSCSPISGHRSVSWYQQTPGQGLQFLFEYFSETQRNKGNFPGRFSGRQFSNSRSEMNVSTLELGDSALYLCASSSDRGNEKLFFGSGTQLSVL.

This chain uses TRBV7-6 with TRBJ2-4, with TRBD2 identical over 11 bases. Germline CDR1 is SGHVS and CDR2 is FNYEAQ. The CDR3 contains 17 residues. V lost 5 bases and J lost 3; bases outside the gene matches: 9. DNA for the CDR3: TGTGCCAGCAGCCCATTAGCGGGAGGGCCGGGCAAAAACATTCAGTACTTC. Translating it yields CASSPLAGGPGKNIQYF.

The count of this clone is one. The chain links TRBV29-1 to TRBJ2-6, with a tentative D call TRBD2 (6 bases). CDR1 and CDR2 from the germline V gene are SQVTM and ANQGSEA. The CDR3 spans 16 residues. Trimming cost V 5 bases and J 1 base, with 15 bases left between them. The DNA of the CDR3 is TGCAGCGTTTGGGGGAGGTCCGAATCTGGGGCCAACGTCCTGACTTTC. Residues: CSVWGRSESGANVLTF.

CDR3 protein: CASSLSEREGPRDTQYF. The CDR3 nucleotides are TGTGCCAGCAGTTTGAGCGAGCGGGAGGGACCGCGGGATACGCAGTATTTT. The chain recombines TRBV27 with TRBJ2-3; 10 bases are a match to TRBD2. The CDR3 has 17 amino acids. Germline V lookup: CDR1 MNHEY, CDR2 SMNVEV (reference sequence). With V trimmed by 3 bases and J by 6 bases, 12 bases remained unmatched.

The V call is TRBV19, the J call TRBJ1-1; TRBD1 might be the D (5 bases). CDR3 length: 15 amino acids. Germline values: CDR1 LNHDA, CDR2 SQIVND (reference sequence). Between the trimmed V and J ends, which lost 1 base and 0 bases, there was a span of 9 bases. CDR3: CASSIASRVNTEAFF. In DNA form, the CDR3 reads TGTGCCAGTAGTATAGCATCCAGGGTGAACACTGAAGCTTTCTTT.

This chain uses TRBV3-1 (or the pseudogene TRBV3-2) with TRBJ2-2; D is possibly TRBD1 (5 bases). Trimming cost V 3 bases and J 0 bases, with 8 bases left between them. The length of the CDR3 is 15 residues. In germline, CDR1 is LGHDT, CDR2 YNNKEL (reference sequence). Here the CDR3 reads CASSQQGTNTGELFF. In DNA, the CDR3 is TGTGCCAGCAGCCAGCAGGGAACGAACACCGGGGAGCTGTTTTTT.

This rearrangement joins TRBV5-4 to TRBJ2-1; D possibly corresponds to TRBD2 (6 bases). CDR3 size: 14 residues. Per the germline V gene, CDR1 is SGHNT and CDR2 is YYREEE (reference sequence). The V end lost 6 bases, the J end lost 0 bases, and 10 bases lay between the germline ends. As DNA, the CDR3 is TGTGCCAGCACCCGGGGGATCTCCTACAATGAGCAGTTCTTC. This encodes CASTRGISYNEQFF.

This sequence joins TRBV4-1 and TRBJ1-4; 7 positions match TRBD1. The V gene's germline CDR1 is MGHRA and CDR2 YSYEKL. V lost 3 bases, J lost 6 bases, and 10 bases stayed unmatched. This CDR3 is built from 16 residues. CDR3 in amino acids: CASSQRSRGYDEKLFF. Here the CDR3 DNA reads TGCGCCAGCAGCCAGCGAAGCAGGGGGTACGATGAAAAACTGTTTTTT.

This chain links TRBV7-8 with TRBJ2-7; 12 bases fit TRBD2. Germline CDR1 reads SGHVS; CDR2 reads FQNEAQ. V dropped 5 bases and J dropped 2; count of bases not matched to a gene: 4. This CDR3 has 15 residues. The CDR3 here is CASSPTSGGTYEQYF. CDR3 sequence (DNA): TGTGCCAGCAGCCCGACTAGCGGGGGTACCTACGAGCAGTACTTC. The entire variable domain, with the rest obtained from reference TRBV7-8 and TRBJ2-7, is as follows: GAGVSQSPRYKVAKRGQDVALRCDPISGHVSLFWYQQALGQGPEFLTYFQNEAQLDKSGLPSDRFFAERPEGSVSTLKIQRTQQEDSAVYLCASSPTSGGTYEQYFGPGTRLTVT.

The V gene is TRBV4-1, the J gene TRBJ2-7, with 7 bases aligning to TRBD1. CDR3 length equals 15 residues. With V trimmed by 0 bases and J by 2 bases, 4 bases remained unmatched. Per germline, CDR1 MGHRA and CDR2 YSYEKL. The CDR3 loop reads CASSQDKTGPYEQYF. The CDR3 DNA reads TGCGCCAGCAGCCAAGATAAGACAGGGCCCTACGAGCAGTACTTC.

The CDR3 DNA is TGTGCCACCAGCCAGGCGGGAATACCTCAGCCCCAGCATTTT. The encoded protein is CATSQAGIPQPQHF. The V gene is TRBV24-1, the J gene TRBJ1-5; D unresolved. This CDR3 has 14 amino acids. V was pared by 7 bases and J by 6 bases, with 15 bases between. Germline V gene sequence: CDR1 KGHDR, CDR2 SFDVKD.

The chain joins TRBV2 to TRBJ2-3; a possible D gene is TRBD1 (5 bases). V was trimmed by 3 bases and J by 0 bases, leaving 10 bases between them. The CDR3 length is 15 residues. Germline V lookup: CDR1 SNHLY, CDR2 FYNNEI. The CDR3: CASSDWGGSTDTQYF. Here the CDR3 DNA reads TGTGCCAGCAGTGATTGGGGCGGTAGCACAGATACGCAGTATTTT.

To note about this clone: Different DNA sequences within this sample yield the same CDR3. The rearrangement uses TRBV5-1 and TRBJ1-3; 7 positions agree with TRBD1. CDR1 and CDR2 (germline): SGHRS, YFSETQ. The ends lost 2 bases at V and 0 bases at J; junction bases unmatched: 2. The CDR3 contains 15 residues. The CDR3 sequence is CASSFGTASGNTIYF. The DNA of the CDR3 is TGCGCCAGCAGCTTCGGGACAGCCTCTGGAAACACCATATATTTT.